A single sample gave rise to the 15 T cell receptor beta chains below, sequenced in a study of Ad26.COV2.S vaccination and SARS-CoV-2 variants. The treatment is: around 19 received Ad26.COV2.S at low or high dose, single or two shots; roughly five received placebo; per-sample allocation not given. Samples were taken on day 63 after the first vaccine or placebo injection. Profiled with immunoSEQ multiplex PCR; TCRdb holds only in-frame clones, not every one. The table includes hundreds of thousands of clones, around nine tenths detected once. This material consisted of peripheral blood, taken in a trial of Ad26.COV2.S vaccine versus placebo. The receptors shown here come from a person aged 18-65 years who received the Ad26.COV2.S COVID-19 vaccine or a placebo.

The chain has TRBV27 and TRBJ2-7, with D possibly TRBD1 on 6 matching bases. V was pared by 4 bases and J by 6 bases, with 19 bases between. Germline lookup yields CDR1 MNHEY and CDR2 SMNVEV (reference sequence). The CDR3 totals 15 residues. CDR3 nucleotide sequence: TGTGCCAGCAGTTCAACTTTCGGTAGCAGGGGCGAGCAGTACTTC. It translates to CASSSTFGSRGEQYF.

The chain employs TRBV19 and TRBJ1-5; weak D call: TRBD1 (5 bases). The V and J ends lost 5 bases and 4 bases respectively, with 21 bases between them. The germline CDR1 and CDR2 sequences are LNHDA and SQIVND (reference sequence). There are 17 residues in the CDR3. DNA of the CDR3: TGTGCCAGTAGTCCCTATATGGGGAGGGGCCCGAATCAGCCCCAGCATTTT. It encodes CASSPYMGRGPNQPQHF.

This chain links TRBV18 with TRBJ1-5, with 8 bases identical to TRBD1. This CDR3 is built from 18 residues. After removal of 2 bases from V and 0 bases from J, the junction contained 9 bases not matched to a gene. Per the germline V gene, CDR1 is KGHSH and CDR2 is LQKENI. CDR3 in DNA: TGTGCCAGCTCACCATTCAGTGGACAGGGAAATAGCAATCAGCCCCAGCATTTT. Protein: CASSPFSGQGNSNQPQHF.

The CDR3 protein is CASSLWASEDNEQFF. The CDR3 nucleotides are TGTGCCAGCAGCTTATGGGCTAGCGAAGACAATGAGCAGTTCTTC. The chain joins TRBV7-2 to TRBJ2-1, with D possibly TRBD2 on 6 matching bases. Deletions cut 2 bases from V and 5 bases from J, with 13 bases between. The CDR3 loop spans 15 amino acids. Germline-derived CDR1 and CDR2 are SGHTA and FQGNSA.

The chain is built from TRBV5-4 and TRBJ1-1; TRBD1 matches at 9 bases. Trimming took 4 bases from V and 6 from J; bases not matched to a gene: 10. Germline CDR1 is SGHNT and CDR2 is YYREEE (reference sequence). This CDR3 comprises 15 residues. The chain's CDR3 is CASSNKQGARSEAFF. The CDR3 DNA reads TGTGCCAGCAGCAACAAACAGGGGGCGCGATCTGAAGCTTTCTTT.

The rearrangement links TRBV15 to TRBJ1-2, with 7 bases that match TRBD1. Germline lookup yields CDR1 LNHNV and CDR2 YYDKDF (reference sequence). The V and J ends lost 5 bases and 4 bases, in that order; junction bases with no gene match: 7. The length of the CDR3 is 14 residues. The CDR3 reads CATSLRQGAYGYTF. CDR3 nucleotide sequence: TGTGCCACCAGCTTAAGACAGGGCGCCTATGGCTACACCTTC.

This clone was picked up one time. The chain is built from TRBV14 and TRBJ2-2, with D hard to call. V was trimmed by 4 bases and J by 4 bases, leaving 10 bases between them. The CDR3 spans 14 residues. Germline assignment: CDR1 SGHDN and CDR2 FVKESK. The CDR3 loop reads CASSPRVPTGELFF. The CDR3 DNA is TGTGCCAGCAGCCCCCGGGTCCCCACCGGGGAGCTGTTTTTT.

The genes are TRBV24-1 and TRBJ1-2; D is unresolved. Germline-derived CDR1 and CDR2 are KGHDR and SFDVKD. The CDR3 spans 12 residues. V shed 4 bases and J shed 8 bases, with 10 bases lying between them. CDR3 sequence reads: CATSDPSQGYTF. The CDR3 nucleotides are TGTGCCACCAGTGACCCCTCGCAAGGCTACACCTTC.

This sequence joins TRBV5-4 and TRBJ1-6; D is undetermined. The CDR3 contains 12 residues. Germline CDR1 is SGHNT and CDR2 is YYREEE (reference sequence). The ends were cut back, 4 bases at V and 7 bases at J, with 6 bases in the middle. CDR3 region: CASSTVNSPLHF. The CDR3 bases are TGTGCCAGCAGCACAGTCAATTCACCCCTCCACTTT. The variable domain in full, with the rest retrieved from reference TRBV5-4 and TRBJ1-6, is ETGVTQSPTHLIKTRGQQVTLRCSSQSGHNTVSWYQQALGQGPQFIFQYYREEENGRGNFPPRFSGLQFPNYSSELNVNALELDDSALYLCASSTVNSPLHFGNGTRLTVT.

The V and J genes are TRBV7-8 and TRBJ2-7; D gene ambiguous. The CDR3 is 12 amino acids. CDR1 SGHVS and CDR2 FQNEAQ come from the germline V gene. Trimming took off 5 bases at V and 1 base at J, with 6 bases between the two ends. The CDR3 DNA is TGTGCCAGCAGCGCCCAATCCTACGAGCAGTACTTC. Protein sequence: CASSAQSYEQYF.

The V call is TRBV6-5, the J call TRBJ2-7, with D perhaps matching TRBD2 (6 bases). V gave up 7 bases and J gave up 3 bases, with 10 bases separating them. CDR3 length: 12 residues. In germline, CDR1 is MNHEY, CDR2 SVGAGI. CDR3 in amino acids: CASKPEGYEQYF. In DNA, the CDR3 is TGTGCCAGCAAACCGGAGGGCTACGAGCAGTACTTC.

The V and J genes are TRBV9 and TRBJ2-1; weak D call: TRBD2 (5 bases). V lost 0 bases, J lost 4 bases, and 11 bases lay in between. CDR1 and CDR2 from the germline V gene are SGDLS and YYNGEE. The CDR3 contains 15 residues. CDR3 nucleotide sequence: TGTGCCAGCAGCGTAGCTCCTCGGGATTACAATGAGCAGTTCTTC. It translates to CASSVAPRDYNEQFF.

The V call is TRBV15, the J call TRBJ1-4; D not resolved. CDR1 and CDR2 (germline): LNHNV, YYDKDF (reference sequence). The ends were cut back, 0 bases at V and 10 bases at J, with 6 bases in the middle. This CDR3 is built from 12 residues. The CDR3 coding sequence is TGTGCCACCAGCAGAGAGGCGGGAAAACTGTTTTTT. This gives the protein CATSREAGKLFF.

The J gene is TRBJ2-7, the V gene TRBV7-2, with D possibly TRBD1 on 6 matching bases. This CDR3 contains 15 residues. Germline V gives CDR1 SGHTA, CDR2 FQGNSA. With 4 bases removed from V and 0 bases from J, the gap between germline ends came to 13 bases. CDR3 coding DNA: TGTGCCAGCAGCTCCTCAGGGGAGAGCTCCTACGAGCAGTACTTC. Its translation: CASSSSGESSYEQYF.

The CDR3 bases are TGTGCCAGCAGTTACCCAGGGTCGGTCAATCAGCCCCAGCATTTT. The encoded protein is CASSYPGSVNQPQHF. V usage is TRBV6-2 or TRBV6-3 and J usage is TRBJ1-5, with D possibly matching TRBD1 (5 bases). This CDR3 has 15 amino acids. Germline loops: CDR1 MNHEY, CDR2 SVGEGT. Trimming removed 2 bases at V and 3 bases at J, with 11 bases between.